The next 23 T cell receptor beta chains were all read from a single sample in a study of regulatory T cells in long-lasting Graves disease. Arm-PCR with iRepertoire HTBI primers amplified the CDR3 regions for these TCR beta libraries. MiXCR, applied by TCRdb to the multiplex PCR reads, yields one record per CDR3 protein. The table includes 350,000 to 450,000 distinct CDR3 sequences, 12% detected once. The time point is: newly diagnosed GD, antithyroid drugs for less than 3 months. Generation of the TCR library employed RNA extracted from PBMCs. In addition, the sample was reused for a study of T cells in Graves' hyperthyroidism and ophthalmopathy.

The sample was peripheral blood mononuclear cells (PBMCs), taken at new diagnosis, from a patient treated with antithyroid drugs. These receptors came from a woman in her late teens or twenties with Graves disease.

CDR3 in amino acids: CATSSPSGAGGLQETQYF. DNA for the CDR3: TGTGCCACCAGCAGCCCCTCAGGGGCGGGGGGACTCCAAGAGACCCAGTACTTC. V is TRBV15 and J is TRBJ2-5; 8 bases are shared with TRBD2. The germline CDR1 and CDR2 sequences are LNHNV and YYDKDF (reference sequence). The trim removed 3 bases at V and 1 base at J, leaving 13 bases unmatched. This CDR3 is built from 18 residues.

The rearrangement uses TRBV28 and TRBJ2-7; 8 positions agree with TRBD1. CDR3 length: 13 residues. In germline, CDR1 is MDHEN, CDR2 SYDVKM. The ends lost 6 bases at V and 3 bases at J; junction bases unmatched: 4. This chain's CDR3 is CASSRTGYYEQYF. CDR3 nucleotides: TGTGCCAGCAGCCGGACAGGGTACTACGAGCAGTACTTC.

Ten or more counts support this clonotype. The J gene is TRBJ2-3, the V gene TRBV12-3 or TRBV12-4; no firm D call. Between the trimmed V and J ends, which lost 6 bases and 2 bases, there was a span of 12 bases. The CDR3 sequence is 14 residues long. CDR3 loop: CASRPRPDTDTQYF. The DNA for the CDR3 is TGTGCCAGCAGACCCCGTCCGGACACAGATACGCAGTATTTT.

This clonotype occurred a few times. The chain joins TRBV18 to TRBJ2-5; 8 nucleotides match TRBD1. In germline, CDR1 is KGHSH, CDR2 LQKENI. The ends lost 3 bases at V and 3 bases at J; junction bases unmatched: 12. The CDR3 spans 17 residues. CDR3 coding DNA: TGTGCCAGCTCACCGGACAGGGATGTCTTTACAGAAGAGACCCAGTACTTC. Protein: CASSPDRDVFTEETQYF.

This clonotype was counted at least ten times. The genes are TRBV27 and TRBJ1-2; D not certain. CDR1 and CDR2 from the germline V gene are MNHEY and SMNVEV (reference sequence). The CDR3 runs 14 residues. Deletions cut 6 bases from V and 2 bases from J, with 13 bases between. As DNA, the CDR3 is TGTGCCAGCAGCCCGAGGAGTTCCAACTATGGCTACACCTTC. This encodes CASSPRSSNYGYTF.

This clonotype has at least ten counts. The V call is TRBV5-5, the J call TRBJ1-2; 11 bases agree with TRBD1. The germline CDR1 and CDR2 sequences are SGHKS and YYEKEE (reference sequence). This CDR3 has 15 amino acids. V shed 0 bases and J 5 bases; nucleotides not matched to a gene: 3. CDR3 amino acids: CASSLEGTGGYGYTF. CDR3 DNA: TGTGCCAGCAGCTTGGAAGGGACAGGGGGTTATGGCTACACCTTC.

This clonotype was seen at least ten times. V usage is TRBV7-2 and J usage is TRBJ2-1, with D unclear. Deletions cut 2 bases from V and 10 bases from J, with 9 bases between. The V gene's germline CDR1 is SGHTA and CDR2 FQGNSA. The CDR3 contains 12 residues. CDR3: CASSLFRPEQFF. Written as DNA, the CDR3 is TGTGCCAGCAGCTTATTCAGACCGGAGCAGTTCTTC.

This clonotype has only a few counts. The chain uses TRBV4-1 and TRBJ1-2; D is ambiguous. The CDR3 has 14 amino acids. Germline V gives CDR1 MGHRA, CDR2 YSYEKL. V shed 1 base and J shed 1 base, with 7 bases lying between them. The CDR3 reads CASSQVKGNYGYTF. CDR3 in DNA: TGCGCCAGCAGCCAAGTCAAGGGTAACTATGGCTACACCTTC.

V usage is TRBV20-1 and J usage is TRBJ2-3; D perhaps matches TRBD1 (5 bases). Germline CDR1 DFQATT, CDR2 SNEGSKA (reference sequence). This CDR3 spans 13 amino acids. The V and J ends lost 1 base and 7 bases respectively, with 12 bases between them. The CDR3 coding sequence is TGCAGTGCTAGAGGTCCTGGGGCCCATACGCAGTATTTT. It specifies CSARGPGAHTQYF.

This clonotype was recorded many times. The gene calls are TRBV10-2 and TRBJ1-2, with no clear D. The CDR3 sequence is 14 residues long. Germline V gene data show CDR1 as WSHSY and CDR2 as SAAADI. V lost 3 bases and J 0 bases, leaving 8 bases between the germline ends. The CDR3 region has the DNA TGCGCCAGCAGTGACCCGTCCTCTAACTATGGCTACACCTTC. Translation: CASSDPSSNYGYTF.

V gene TRBV28 combines with J gene TRBJ2-2, with 11 nucleotides matching TRBD2. CDR1 is MDHEN and CDR2 is SYDVKM in the germline V gene. Losses at the gene ends were 3 bases for V and 0 bases for J; bases not matched to a gene: 0. The CDR3 runs 16 residues. Here the CDR3 DNA reads TGTGCCAGCAGTTTGGGACTAGCGGCGAACACCGGGGAGCTGTTTTTT. The encoded protein is CASSLGLAANTGELFF.

Of note for this clonotype: This CDR3 is missing its conserved last phenylalanine or tryptophan, likely due to a read error. V is TRBV6-2 or TRBV6-3 and J is TRBJ1-5; no firm D call. Germline V gene sequence: CDR1 MNHEY, CDR2 SVGEGT. CDR3 length: 13 residues. V was pared by 5 bases and J by 7 bases, with 12 bases between. The chain's CDR3 is CASSPREGQPQHL. The CDR3 bases are TGTGCCAGCAGTCCTCGGGAAGGGCAGCCCCAGCATCTT.

This clonotype has ten or more counts. V usage is TRBV15 and J usage is TRBJ1-1, with TRBD1 identical over 8 bases. Germline CDR1 is LNHNV and CDR2 is YYDKDF (reference sequence). There are 14 residues in the CDR3. Trimming cost V 0 bases and J 13 bases; bases outside gene matches: 10. CDR3 sequence (DNA): TGTGCCACCAGCAGAGATCGTTTTGACAGGGGAGTTTTCTTT. The encoded protein is CATSRDRFDRGVFF.

Here the CDR3 reads CASSPHREHSNQPQHF. The CDR3 coding sequence is TGCGCCAGCAGCCCTCACAGGGAGCATAGCAATCAGCCCCAGCATTTT. J is TRBJ1-5 and V is TRBV4-3; a possible D gene is TRBD1 (6 bases). Trimming stripped 4 bases from V and 0 bases from J, with 13 bases between. The CDR3 extends over 16 amino acids. Germline assignment: CDR1 LGHNA and CDR2 YSLEER.

This clonotype was recorded many times. This chain connects TRBV7-8 to TRBJ2-7; maybe TRBD2 (5 bases). Germline V lookup: CDR1 SGHVS, CDR2 FQNEAQ. The V gene lost 0 bases and the J gene lost 3 bases, with 6 bases spanning the gap. This CDR3 is built from 13 residues. The CDR3 protein is CASSLAEDYEQYV. As DNA, the CDR3 is TGTGCCAGCAGCTTAGCGGAGGACTACGAGCAGTACGTC.

Many counts were recorded for this clonotype. The rearrangement uses TRBV15 and TRBJ2-7, with D uncertain. Germline CDR1 reads LNHNV; CDR2 reads YYDKDF (reference sequence). This CDR3 spans 13 amino acids. V was clipped by 0 bases and J by 5 bases, with 8 bases between them. CDR3 DNA sequence: TGTGCCACCAGCAGAGATGTGGCGAACGAGCAGTACTTC. Translating it yields CATSRDVANEQYF.

This clonotype was recorded many times. The CDR3 DNA sequence: TGTGCCAGCAGTAAATATGGCTACACCTTC. It specifies CASSKYGYTF. V and J are TRBV28 and TRBJ1-2; D is uncertain. Germline V gene data show CDR1 as MDHEN and CDR2 as SYDVKM. The CDR3 is 10 amino acids. Trimming pared 5 bases from V and 5 bases from J, leaving 3 bases between.

This clonotype was seen a handful of times. V gene TRBV7-3 combines with J gene TRBJ2-1, with 12 bases fitting TRBD2. Germline CDR1 is SGHTA and CDR2 is FQGTGA. The ends lost 6 bases at V and 15 bases at J; junction bases unmatched: 15. The CDR3 runs to 15 residues. The CDR3 reads CASRPSGGVPAGTFF. CDR3 bases: TGTGCCAGCAGGCCTAGCGGGGGGGTCCCCGCAGGCACGTTCTTC.

The table lists this clonotype with many counts. The chain links TRBV2 to TRBJ2-3; D not resolved. Trimming took 8 bases from V and 2 from J, leaving 8 bases between them. From germline, CDR1 is SNHLY and CDR2 FYNNEI. The CDR3 covers 12 residues. The CDR3 here is CASQILTDTQYF. As DNA, the CDR3 is TGTGCCAGCCAAATACTCACAGATACGCAGTATTTT. The variable domain in full, completed from reference TRBV2 and TRBJ2-3, reads EPEVTQTPSHQVTQMGQEVILRCVPISNHLYFYWYRQILGQKVEFLVSFYNNEISEKSEIFDDQFSVERPDGSNFTLKIRSTKLEDSAMYFCASQILTDTQYFGPGTRLTVL.

The table lists this clonotype with a few counts. This clone may be a read error of a much larger clone one base away. This chain links TRBV4-1 with TRBJ1-1, with TRBD1 as a possible D gene (5 bases). Germline V lookup: CDR1 MGHRA, CDR2 YSYEKL. Trimming took off 0 bases at V and 0 bases at J, with 8 bases between the two ends. There are 15 residues in the CDR3. The CDR3 protein is CASSQDPGMNTEAFF. The CDR3 bases are TGCGCCAGCAGCCAAGATCCAGGGATGAACACTGAAGCTTTCTTT.

This chain connects TRBV10-2 to TRBJ1-2; no definite D call. CDR1 and CDR2 (germline): WSHSY, SAAADI. The CDR3 length is 14 residues. V lost 10 bases and J 7 bases, leaving 22 bases between the germline ends. DNA for the CDR3: TGCGCCACCACCACTCGAGGCAGGTTGTCTGGCTACACCTTC. Translated, it gives CATTTRGRLSGYTF.

This clonotype showed up many times. The rearrangement links TRBV7-2 to TRBJ2-3, with 8 bases that match TRBD2. Per the germline V gene, CDR1 is SGHTA and CDR2 is FQGNSA. J lost 4 bases, V lost 6 bases, and 15 bases had no gene match. CDR3 size: 17 residues. The CDR3 spells CASSWVFTGGPSDTQYF. CDR3 DNA sequence: TGTGCCAGCAGTTGGGTGTTTACGGGAGGGCCCTCAGATACGCAGTATTTT.

This clonotype was picked up many times. The J gene is TRBJ2-3, the V gene TRBV28; TRBD1 agrees at 7 bases. This CDR3 contains 15 residues. Trimming cost V 5 bases and J 5 bases; bases outside gene matches: 10. CDR1 is MDHEN, CDR2 SYDVKM, per germline. CDR3 in amino acids: CASSKTGPLKDTQYF. The CDR3, as DNA: TGTGCCAGCAGTAAGACAGGGCCCTTGAAAGATACGCAGTATTTT.